This section outlines one TCR beta chain sequence together with its context. This sample was taken from a study of blood T cell repertoires in COVID-19. Study details: Both acute and convalescent COVID-19 samples were obtained from the United States, Italy and Spain. Sources were T cells, B-cell-depleted T cells, or PBMCs; the material itself was cDNA or gDNA.

The V gene end was trimmed by 4 bases and the J gene end by 3 bases; junction bases not matched to a gene: 6. Germline V lookup: CDR1 SGHNT, CDR2 YYREEE (reference sequence). This CDR3 is 16 amino acids long. In the study's own analysis: Scientists estimated how many nucleated cells there were by amplifying reference gene primers. Generated by immunoSEQ multiplex PCR, the TCRdb table keeps only in-frame clones and is missing some. The V and J calls and clone size were taken over from that table, and D and trimming were inferred from the DNA. The sample holds some 58,000 clones, 80% to 95% seen once. The sample was peripheral blood. The TCR was taken from a man in his forties or fifties with active COVID-19. This sequence joins TRBV5-4 and TRBJ1-6; TRBD1 matches 8 bases. The CDR3 sequence: CASSGNGTGYNSPLHF. The CDR3 nucleotides are TGTGCCAGCAGCGGGAACGGGACAGGCTATAATTCACCCCTCCACTTT.